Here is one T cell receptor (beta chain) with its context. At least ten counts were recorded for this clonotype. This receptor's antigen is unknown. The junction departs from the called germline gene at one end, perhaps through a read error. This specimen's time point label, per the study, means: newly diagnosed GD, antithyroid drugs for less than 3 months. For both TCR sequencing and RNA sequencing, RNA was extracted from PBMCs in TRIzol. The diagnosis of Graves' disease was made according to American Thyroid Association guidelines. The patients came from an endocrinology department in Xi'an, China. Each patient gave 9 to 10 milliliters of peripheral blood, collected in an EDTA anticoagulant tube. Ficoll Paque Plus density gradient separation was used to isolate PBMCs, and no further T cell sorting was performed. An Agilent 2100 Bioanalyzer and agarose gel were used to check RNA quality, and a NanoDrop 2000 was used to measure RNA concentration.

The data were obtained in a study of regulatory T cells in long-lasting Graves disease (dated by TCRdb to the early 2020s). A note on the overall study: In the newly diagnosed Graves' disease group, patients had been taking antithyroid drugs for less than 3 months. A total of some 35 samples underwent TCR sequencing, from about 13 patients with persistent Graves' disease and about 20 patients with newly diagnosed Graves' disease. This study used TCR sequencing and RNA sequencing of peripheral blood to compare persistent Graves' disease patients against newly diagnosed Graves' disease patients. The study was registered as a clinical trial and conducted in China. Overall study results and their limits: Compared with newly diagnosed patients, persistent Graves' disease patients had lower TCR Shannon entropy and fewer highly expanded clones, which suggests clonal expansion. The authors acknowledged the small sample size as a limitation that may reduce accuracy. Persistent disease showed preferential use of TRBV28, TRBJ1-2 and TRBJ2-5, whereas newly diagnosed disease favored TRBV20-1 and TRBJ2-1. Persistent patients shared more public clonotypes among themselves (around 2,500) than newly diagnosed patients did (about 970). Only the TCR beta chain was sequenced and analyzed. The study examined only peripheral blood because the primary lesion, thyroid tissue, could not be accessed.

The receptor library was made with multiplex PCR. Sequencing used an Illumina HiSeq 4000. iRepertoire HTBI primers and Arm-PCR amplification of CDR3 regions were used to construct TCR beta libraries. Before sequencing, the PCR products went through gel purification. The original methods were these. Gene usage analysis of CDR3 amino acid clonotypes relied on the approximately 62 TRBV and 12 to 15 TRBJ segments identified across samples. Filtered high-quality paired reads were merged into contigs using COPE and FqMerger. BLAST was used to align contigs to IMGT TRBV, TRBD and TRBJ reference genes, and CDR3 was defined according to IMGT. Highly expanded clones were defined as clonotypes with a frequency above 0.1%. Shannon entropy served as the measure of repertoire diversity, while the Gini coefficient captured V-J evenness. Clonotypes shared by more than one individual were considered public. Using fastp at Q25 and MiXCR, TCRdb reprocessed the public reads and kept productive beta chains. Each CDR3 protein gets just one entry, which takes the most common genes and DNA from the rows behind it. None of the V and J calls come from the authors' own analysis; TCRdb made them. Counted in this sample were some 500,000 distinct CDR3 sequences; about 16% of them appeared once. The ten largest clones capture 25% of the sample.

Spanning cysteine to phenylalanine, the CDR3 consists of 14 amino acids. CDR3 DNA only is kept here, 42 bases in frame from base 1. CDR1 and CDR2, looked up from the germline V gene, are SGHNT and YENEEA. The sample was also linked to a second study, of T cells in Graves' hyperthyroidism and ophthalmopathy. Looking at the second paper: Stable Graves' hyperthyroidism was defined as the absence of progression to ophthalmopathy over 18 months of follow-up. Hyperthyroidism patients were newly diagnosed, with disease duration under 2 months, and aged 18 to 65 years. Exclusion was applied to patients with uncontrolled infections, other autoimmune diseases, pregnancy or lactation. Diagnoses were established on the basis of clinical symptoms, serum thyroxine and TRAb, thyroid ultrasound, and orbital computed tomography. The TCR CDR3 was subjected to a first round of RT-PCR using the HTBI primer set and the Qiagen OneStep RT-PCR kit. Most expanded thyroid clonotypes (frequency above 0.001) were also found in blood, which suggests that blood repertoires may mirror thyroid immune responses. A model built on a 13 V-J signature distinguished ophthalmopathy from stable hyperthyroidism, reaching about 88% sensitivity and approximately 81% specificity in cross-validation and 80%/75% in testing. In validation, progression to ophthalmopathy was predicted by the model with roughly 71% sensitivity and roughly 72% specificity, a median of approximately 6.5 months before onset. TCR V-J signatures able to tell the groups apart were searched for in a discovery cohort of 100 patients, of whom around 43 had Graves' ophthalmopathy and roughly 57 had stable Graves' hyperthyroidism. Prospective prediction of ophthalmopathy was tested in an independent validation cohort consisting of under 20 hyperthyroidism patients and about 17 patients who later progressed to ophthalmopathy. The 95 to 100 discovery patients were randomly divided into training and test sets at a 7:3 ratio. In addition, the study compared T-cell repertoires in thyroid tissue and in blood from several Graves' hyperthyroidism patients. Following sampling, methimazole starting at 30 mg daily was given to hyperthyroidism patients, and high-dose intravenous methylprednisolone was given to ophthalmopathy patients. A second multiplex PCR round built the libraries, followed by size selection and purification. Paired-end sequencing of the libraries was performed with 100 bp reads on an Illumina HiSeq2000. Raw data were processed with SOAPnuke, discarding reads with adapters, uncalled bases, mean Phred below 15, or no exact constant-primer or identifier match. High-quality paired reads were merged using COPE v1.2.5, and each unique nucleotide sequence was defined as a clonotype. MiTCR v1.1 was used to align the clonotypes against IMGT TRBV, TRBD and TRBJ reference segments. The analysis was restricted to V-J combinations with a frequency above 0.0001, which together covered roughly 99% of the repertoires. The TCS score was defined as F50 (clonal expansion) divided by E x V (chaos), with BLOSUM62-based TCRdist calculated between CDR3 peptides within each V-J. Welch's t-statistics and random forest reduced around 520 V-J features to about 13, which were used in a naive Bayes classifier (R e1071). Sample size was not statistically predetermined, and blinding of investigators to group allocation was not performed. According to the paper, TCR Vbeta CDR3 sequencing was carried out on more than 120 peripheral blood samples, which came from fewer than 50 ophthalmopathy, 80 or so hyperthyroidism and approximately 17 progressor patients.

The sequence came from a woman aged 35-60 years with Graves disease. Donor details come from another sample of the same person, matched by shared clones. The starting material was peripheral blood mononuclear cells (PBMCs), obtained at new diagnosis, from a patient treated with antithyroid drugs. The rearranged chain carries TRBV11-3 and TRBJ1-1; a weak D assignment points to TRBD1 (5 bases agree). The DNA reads TGTGCCAGCAACTTACCCAGGGAGGACACTGAAGCTTTCTTT. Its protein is CASNLPREDTEAFF.